A selection of T cell receptor beta chains follows, all from one sample in a study of blood T cell repertoires in COVID-19. Assay: immunoSEQ multiplex PCR; the TCRdb copy retains only in-frame clones and omits some. The sample lists over 70,000 clones; 80% were seen once. Sample: peripheral blood. The receptor source for this set is an elderly woman with acute or convalescent COVID-19. Each CDR3 is given with its conserved first and last residue. D genes are given only for firm matches. The listing skips clone size in some rows; elsewhere it reads once, few, many or a size class.

14 | few | TRBJ1-5 | - | TRBV7-9 | CASSSDRDLQPQHF | TGTGCCAGCAGCTCGGACAGAGACTTACAGCCCCAGCATTTT
15 | - | TRBJ2-5 | TRBD2 | TRBV7-2 | CASSWSSGPQETQYF | TGTGCCAGCAGCTGGTCTAGCGGACCTCAAGAGACCCAGTACTTC
18 | - | TRBJ2-5 | - | TRBV19 | CASSIPGVRTASQETQYF | TGTGCCAGTAGTATCCCCGGGGTCCGCACGGCAAGCCAAGAGACCCAGTACTTC
15 | once | TRBJ1-6 | - | TRBV19 | CASRVGRHYNSPLHF | TGTGCCAGCCGCGTGGGCAGACACTATAATTCACCCCTCCACTTT
17 | - | TRBJ1-3 | - | TRBV21-1 | CASSKYAGPDSGNTIYF | TGTGCCAGCAGCAAGTACGCGGGCCCTGACTCTGGAAACACCATATATTTT
13 | - | TRBJ1-1 | - | TRBV6-6 | CATNPSRNTEAFF | TGTGCCACTAACCCATCGAGGAACACTGAAGCTTTCTTT
15 | - | TRBJ2-5 | - | TRBV11-3 | CASSLGQTTQETQYF | TGTGCCAGCAGCTTAGGACAGACCACTCAAGAGACCCAGTACTTC
15 | few | TRBJ1-2 | TRBD1 | TRBV6-5 | CASRRIQGADYGYTF | TGTGCCAGCAGGAGGATACAGGGGGCTGACTATGGCTACACCTTC
14 | - | TRBJ1-1 | TRBD1 | TRBV2 | CASKSGTGNTEAFF | TGTGCCAGCAAATCCGGGACAGGGAACACTGAAGCTTTCTTT
13 | - | TRBJ1-1 | TRBD1 | TRBV30 | CAWSVRAGGEAFF | TGTGCCTGGAGTGTACGGGCAGGGGGTGAAGCTTTCTTT
16 | - | TRBJ2-7 | TRBD1 | TRBV14 | CASSRRVGGAGYEQYF | TGTGCCAGCAGCCGAAGGGTAGGGGGCGCGGGTTACGAGCAGTACTTC
15 | - | TRBJ1-2 | TRBD1 | TRBV2 | CASSRQGDANYGYTF | TGTGCCAGCAGCCGACAGGGGGACGCTAACTATGGCTACACCTTC
13 | - | TRBJ1-1 | - | TRBV29-1 | CSASSRLNTEAFF | TGCAGCGCCTCCAGTCGTTTGAACACTGAAGCTTTCTTT
17 | - | TRBJ1-4 | - | TRBV5-1 | CASSLVQGVATNEKLFF | TGCGCCAGCAGCTTGGTGCAGGGCGTTGCAACTAATGAAAAACTGTTTTTT
15 | few | TRBJ1-2 | TRBD1 | TRBV2 | CASSEEKGGSYGYTF | TGTGCCAGCAGTGAAGAAAAAGGGGGCTCCTATGGCTACACCTTC
14 | few | TRBJ1-5 | - | TRBV19 | CACQHRDSNQPQHF | TGTGCCTGCCAACACAGGGATAGCAATCAGCCCCAGCATTTT
16 | - | TRBJ2-3 | - | TRBV11-2 | CASSLEGTRSTDTQYF | TGTGCCAGCAGCTTAGAAGGGACAAGAAGCACAGATACGCAGTATTTT
15 | - | TRBJ2-5 | TRBD1 | TRBV2 | CASSVEGARGETQYF | TGTGCCAGCAGTGTTGAGGGGGCTAGGGGAGAGACCCAGTACTTC
14 | - | TRBJ1-2 | TRBD1 | TRBV3-1/TRBV3-2 | CASSRRGQEYGYTF | TGTGCCAGCAGCCGCCGGGGACAGGAGTATGGCTACACCTTC
12 | - | TRBJ1-2 | - | TRBV29-1 | CSVESRVDGYTF | TGCAGCGTTGAAAGCAGGGTGGATGGCTACACCTTC
16 | few | TRBJ2-1 | - | TRBV5-6 | CASSPGGGSRYNEQFF | TGTGCCAGCAGCCCTGGGGGCGGGAGTAGGTACAATGAGCAGTTCTTC
15 | - | TRBJ2-1 | - | TRBV3-1/TRBV3-2 | CASSLAGLGGNEQFF | TGTGCCAGCAGCCTGGCGGGCCTGGGTGGCAATGAGCAGTTCTTC
11 | - | TRBJ2-4 | - | TRBV30 | CAWSMRGIQYF | TGTGCCTGGAGTATGCGGGGCATTCAGTACTTC
19 | - | TRBJ2-6 | - | TRBV3-1/TRBV3-2 | CASSQGPGVESSGANVLTF | TGTGCCAGCAGCCAAGGTCCCGGGGTGGAATCGTCTGGGGCCAACGTCCTGACTTTC
14 | - | TRBJ2-7 | TRBD2 | TRBV5-5 | CASSFGTSTYEQYF | TGTGCCAGCAGCTTCGGGACTAGTACCTACGAGCAGTACTTC
14 | - | TRBJ2-7 | TRBD2 | TRBV2 | CASSIGGGTYEQYF | TGTGCCAGCAGTATTGGGGGGGGGACTTACGAGCAGTACTTC
13 | - | TRBJ2-5 | - | TRBV5-1 | CASSFQGGETQYF | TGCGCCAGCAGCTTTCAGGGGGGAGAGACCCAGTACTTC
15 | - | TRBJ2-7 | TRBD2 | TRBV7-2 | CASSPGLAGSHEQYF | TGTGCCAGCAGCCCGGGACTAGCGGGGTCCCACGAGCAGTACTTC
15 | - | TRBJ2-7 | TRBD2 | TRBV19 | CASSPAPGGSYEQYF | TGTGCCAGTAGCCCTGCTCCCGGGGGGTCCTACGAGCAGTACTTC
11 | - | TRBJ1-2 | - | TRBV2 | CASSVLYGYTF | TGTGCCAGCAGTGTTCTGTATGGCTACACCTTC
13 | - | TRBJ2-1 | TRBD1 | TRBV20-1 | CSAGGQGRNEQFF | TGCAGTGCTGGTGGACAGGGACGCAATGAGCAGTTCTTC
14 | - | TRBJ2-2 | - | TRBV24-1 | CATSGGLNTGELFF | TGTGCCACCAGCGGCGGACTCAACACCGGGGAGCTGTTTTTT
14 | - | TRBJ2-5 | - | TRBV5-1 | CASSLGQSRETQYF | TGCGCCAGCAGCTTGGGACAGTCTCGCGAGACCCAGTACTTC
15 | - | TRBJ2-7 | TRBD1 | TRBV6-6 | CASTGTGYHSYEQYF | TGTGCCAGCACCGGGACAGGTTACCACTCCTACGAGCAGTACTTC
17 | - | TRBJ1-6 | TRBD1 | TRBV7-7 | CARQGGDRSSYNSPLHF | TGTGCCCGTCAGGGGGGGGACAGGAGCTCCTATAATTCACCCCTCCACTTT
16 | - | TRBJ2-6 | - | TRBV19 | CASSPEPRAGANVLTF | TGTGCCAGTAGCCCCGAGCCGAGGGCTGGGGCCAACGTCCTGACTTTC
14 | - | TRBJ2-3 | - | TRBV3-1/TRBV3-2 | CASSQAQGLDTQYF | TGTGCCAGCAGCCAAGCCCAGGGGTTGGATACGCAGTATTTT
15 | - | TRBJ1-1 | - | TRBV10-3 | CAISEGGGMNTEAFF | TGTGCCATCAGTGAAGGGGGGGGAATGAACACTGAAGCTTTCTTT
15 | many | TRBJ2-7 | TRBD2 | TRBV4-1 | CASSQGGLAQYEQYF | TGCGCCAGCAGCCAAGGGGGACTAGCTCAATACGAGCAGTACTTC
15 | - | TRBJ2-5 | TRBD2 | TRBV14 | CASSRLGTGGETQYF | TGTGCCAGCAGCCGACTAGGAACGGGGGGAGAGACCCAGTACTTC
16 | - | TRBJ1-3 | TRBD1 | TRBV5-1 | CASSEGQGAAGNTIYF | TGCGCCAGCAGCGAGGGACAGGGGGCGGCTGGAAACACCATATATTTT
13 | - | TRBJ1-1 | - | TRBV7-9 | CASNLMDTSKAFF | TGTGCCAGCAATCTGATGGACACCTCCAAGGCTTTCTTT
13 | - | TRBJ2-5 | - | TRBV6-5 | CASSSLSRLVRDF | TGTGCCAGCAGTTCACTCTCGCGACTAGTTCGGGACTTC
16 | - | TRBJ1-4 | TRBD1 | TRBV18 | CASSPPSRGLGEKLFF | TGTGCCAGCTCACCACCGTCCAGGGGGCTGGGAGAAAAACTGTTTTTT
13 | - | TRBJ2-7 | - | TRBV18 | CASSRDSSAEQYF | TGTGCCAGCTCGCGGGACAGCTCAGCCGAGCAGTACTTC
13 | once | TRBJ2-5 | - | TRBV7-9 | CASTLGQKETQYF | TGTGCCAGCACCTTAGGGCAGAAAGAGACCCAGTACTTC
15 | - | TRBJ2-3 | TRBD1 | TRBV30 | CAWTPQGATTDTQYF | TGTGCCTGGACCCCACAGGGGGCGACCACAGATACGCAGTATTTT
15 | - | TRBJ2-1 | - | TRBV19 | CASSKSGISYNEQFF | TGTGCCAGTAGTAAATCAGGGATCTCCTACAATGAGCAGTTCTTC
14 | - | TRBJ2-1 | - | TRBV6-4 | CASSGWSSYNEQFF | TGTGCCAGCAGCGGGTGGAGCTCCTACAATGAGCAGTTCTTC
14 | once | TRBJ2-7 | TRBD1 | TRBV5-4 | CASSSPTGLDEQYF | TGTGCCAGCAGCAGCCCGACAGGGCTCGACGAGCAGTACTTC
17 | few | TRBJ2-3 | - | TRBV5-6 | CASSPRGSVGYTDTQYF | TGTGCCAGCAGCCCCCGAGGGAGCGTGGGTTACACAGATACGCAGTATTTT
14 | - | TRBJ2-3 | TRBD2 | TRBV19 | CASKREGRADTQYF | TGTGCCAGTAAGAGGGAGGGGAGGGCAGATACGCAGTATTTT